One sample yielded the 27 T cell receptor beta chains listed below, sequenced in a study of blood T cell repertoires in COVID-19. The method was immunoSEQ multiplex PCR; TCRdb's version includes in-frame clones alone and lacks a portion of them. This sample has about 360,000 clones, with more than 85% found just once. What was sequenced was peripheral blood. The receptors come from a human donor in a cohort sampled during active COVID-19.

The V gene is TRBV27, the J gene TRBJ2-7; 7 bases match TRBD2. In germline, CDR1 is MNHEY, CDR2 SMNVEV (reference sequence). The CDR3 is 14 residues long. J was trimmed by 0 bases and V by 8 bases; bases with no gene match: 7. CDR3 nucleotide sequence: TGTGCCAGCCGTCGAGCGGGGACCTCCTACGAGCAGTACTTC. Residues: CASRRAGTSYEQYF.

This rearrangement joins TRBV9 to TRBJ2-2; D may be TRBD1 (5 bases). Trimming pared 2 bases from V and 3 bases from J, leaving 8 bases between. The CDR3 consists of 14 residues. Germline lookup yields CDR1 SGDLS and CDR2 YYNGEE. DNA for the CDR3: TGTGCCAGCAGCGTCAGGGCAGACACCGGGGAGCTGTTTTTT. This codes for CASSVRADTGELFF.

DNA of the CDR3: TGTGCCAGCAGCTTTGGAGCAGGGGGTCCCCGAGGGCAGTACTTC. Translating it yields CASSFGAGGPRGQYF. This sequence joins TRBV7-9 and TRBJ2-7; 7 bases map to TRBD1. This CDR3 region has 15 residues. CDR1 is SEHNR and CDR2 is FQNEAQ in the germline V gene (reference sequence). V trimming: 3 bases; J trimming: 9 bases; junction bases outside the gene matches: 14.

V usage is TRBV30 and J usage is TRBJ2-2; D gene ambiguous. The CDR3 loop spans 14 amino acids. The germline V gene encodes CDR1 GTSNPN and CDR2 SVGIG (reference sequence). Trimming pared 2 bases from V and 2 bases from J, leaving 9 bases between. The DNA of the CDR3 is TGTGCCTGGAGTTCTATTGAAAACACCGGGGAGCTGTTTTTT. Its translation: CAWSSIENTGELFF.

The chain links TRBV9 to TRBJ2-2; TRBD1 might be the D (5 bases). This CDR3 is built from 15 residues. The germline V gene encodes CDR1 SGDLS and CDR2 YYNGEE. Trimming cost V 3 bases and J 4 bases, with 13 bases left between them. CDR3 in amino acids: CASSEASRGTGELFF. The CDR3 bases are TGTGCCAGCAGCGAGGCTAGTAGGGGCACCGGGGAGCTGTTTTTT.

V is TRBV4-1 and J is TRBJ1-2; unclear D gene. V was cut by 3 bases and J by 8 bases, with 13 bases left in between. Germline lookup yields CDR1 MGHRA and CDR2 YSYEKL. The CDR3 contains 13 residues. The CDR3 region is CASSHPRGVGYTF. The CDR3 coding sequence is TGCGCCAGCAGCCACCCTCGGGGTGTCGGCTACACCTTC.

V gene TRBV19 combines with J gene TRBJ1-1; 7 bases agree with TRBD1. The CDR3 contains 14 residues. V lost 6 bases and J lost 1; bases outside the gene matches: 5. The germline gives CDR1 LNHDA, CDR2 SQIVND (reference sequence). The CDR3 sequence is CASRPGGWNTEAFF. DNA of the CDR3: TGTGCCAGTAGACCAGGGGGATGGAACACTGAAGCTTTCTTT.

The J gene is TRBJ1-1, the V gene TRBV14, with D unclear. V lost 0 bases, J lost 5 bases, and 7 bases lay in between. The CDR3 covers 13 residues. Germline lookup yields CDR1 SGHDN and CDR2 FVKESK. CDR3 DNA: TGTGCCAGCAGCCAAGAACGGGGAACTGAAGCTTTCTTT. Its protein is CASSQERGTEAFF.

The chain couples TRBV19 to TRBJ2-5; the match to TRBD1 covers 9 bases. With 1 base clipped from V and 4 bases from J, the junction kept 4 bases outside the gene matches. Germline V CDR1 and CDR2: LNHDA, SQIVND (reference sequence). The CDR3 totals 15 residues. The CDR3 DNA reads TGTGCCAGTAGTATAGCCCGGGGACAGGGAGAGACCCAGTACTTC. This codes for CASSIARGQGETQYF.

The chain has TRBV5-1 and TRBJ2-7, with D maybe TRBD2 (8 bases). Germline CDR1 SGHRS, CDR2 YFSETQ. V was trimmed by 3 bases and J by 0 bases, leaving 19 bases between them. This CDR3 region has 17 residues. CDR3 coding DNA: TGCGCCAGCAGCTCAGGGGGAGCGGGGGCAAGCTCCTACGAGCAGTACTTC. This gives the protein CASSSGGAGASSYEQYF.

The chain recombines TRBV12-3 or TRBV12-4 with TRBJ1-1, with D possibly being TRBD1 (5 bases). There are 12 residues in the CDR3. V gave up 3 bases and J gave up 7 bases, with 9 bases separating them. The CDR3 region has the DNA TGTGCCAGCAGTTTCCCCGACAGTGAAGCTTTCTTT. It is translated as CASSFPDSEAFF.

The chain has TRBV3-1 (or the pseudogene TRBV3-2) and TRBJ2-5; possibly TRBD2 for D (5 bases). The CDR3 spans 14 residues. The germline V and J ends were trimmed by 4 bases and 3 bases, with 12 bases remaining between them. In germline, CDR1 is LGHDT, CDR2 YNNKEL (reference sequence). The DNA for the CDR3 is TGTGCCAGCAGCCCCCCGCGGGCGGAAGAGACCCAGTACTTC. Amino acid sequence: CASSPPRAEETQYF.

J is TRBJ1-2 and V is TRBV6-5, with D possibly TRBD1 on 5 matching bases. CDR3 length: 12 residues. V lost 10 bases and J 6 bases, leaving 15 bases between the germline ends. The germline V gene has CDR1 MNHEY and CDR2 SVGAGI. The DNA of the CDR3 is TGTGCCACCCTCCTGGGGCTCAATGGCTACACCTTC. This encodes CATLLGLNGYTF.

This clone was seen a handful of times. The chain recombines TRBV2 with TRBJ1-5, with D possibly being TRBD1 (5 bases). V lost 6 bases to trimming and J lost 9 bases, with 15 bases between them. CDR1 and CDR2 (germline): SNHLY, FYNNEI. CDR3 length: 13 amino acids. DNA of the CDR3: TGTGCCAGCAGGGGGCCCGAAGATCGGCCCCAGCATTTT. Protein: CASRGPEDRPQHF. The variable domain in full, with the rest retrieved from reference TRBV2 and TRBJ1-5, is EPEVTQTPSHQVTQMGQEVILRCVPISNHLYFYWYRQILGQKVEFLVSFYNNEISEKSEIFDDQFSVERPDGSNFTLKIRSTKLEDSAMYFCASRGPEDRPQHFGDGTRLSIL.

This chain uses TRBV7-2 with TRBJ2-1; 7 positions match TRBD2. V shed 8 bases, J shed 5 bases, and the junction held 9 bases outside the gene matches. This CDR3 comprises 14 residues. Germline V gene lookup returns CDR1 SGHTA and CDR2 FQGNSA. Here the CDR3 DNA reads TGTGCCAGCTGTGGGGGGGGGACCGACAATGAGCAGTTCTTC. It yields the protein CASCGGGTDNEQFF.

This chain uses TRBV28 with TRBJ2-1; TRBD2 agrees at 8 bases. Trimming took 6 bases from V and 5 from J; bases not matched to a gene: 6. Germline-derived CDR1 and CDR2 are MDHEN and SYDVKM. The CDR3 is 14 residues long. CDR3 coding DNA: TGTGCCAGCAGCTCCGGGACTAGTCACAATGAGCAGTTCTTC. This encodes CASSSGTSHNEQFF.

This clone has a single count. The rearrangement uses TRBV6-1 and TRBJ2-3; D is unclear. The CDR3 totals 16 residues. Trimming removed 3 bases from V and 1 base from J, with 14 bases in between. Germline lookup yields CDR1 MNHNS and CDR2 SASEGT. The CDR3 loop is CASSEEIALRTDTQYF. Here the CDR3 DNA reads TGTGCCAGCAGTGAGGAAATAGCCCTCCGCACAGATACGCAGTATTTT.

The chain couples TRBV5-4 to TRBJ2-1, with TRBD1 matching over 11 bases. The trim removed 5 bases at V and 8 bases at J, leaving 9 bases unmatched. The CDR3 sequence is 15 residues long. CDR1 is SGHNT, CDR2 YYREEE, per germline (reference sequence). Written as DNA, the CDR3 is TGTGCCAGCAGTCGGGACAGGGGGGGGAAGGATGAGCAGTTCTTC. Translation gives CASSRDRGGKDEQFF.

This chain links TRBV5-1 with TRBJ2-1; 13 positions match TRBD2. Germline loops: CDR1 SGHRS, CDR2 YFSETQ. V lost 4 bases and J lost 4; bases outside the gene matches: 5. The CDR3 sequence is 16 residues long. CDR3 amino acids: CASSVGLAGEYNEQFF. CDR3 nucleotide sequence: TGCGCCAGCAGCGTCGGACTAGCGGGAGAGTACAATGAGCAGTTCTTC.

The V call is TRBV7-2, the J call TRBJ1-1; D gene uncertain. From germline, CDR1 is SGHTA and CDR2 FQGNSA. This CDR3 has 13 residues. The ends were cut back, 0 bases at V and 7 bases at J, with 9 bases in the middle. The CDR3 protein is CASSLAGRNEAFF. The CDR3 DNA reads as TGTGCCAGCAGCTTAGCCGGTCGAAATGAAGCTTTCTTT. The variable domain in full, completed from reference TRBV7-2 and TRBJ1-1, reads GAGVSQSPSNKVTEKGKDVELRCDPISGHTALYWYRQSLGQGLEFLIYFQGNSAPDKSGLPSDRFSAERTGGSVSTLTIQRTQQEDSAVYLCASSLAGRNEAFFGQGTRLTVV.

The rearrangement links TRBV28 to TRBJ1-2, with 7 bases fitting TRBD1. Germline lookup yields CDR1 MDHEN and CDR2 SYDVKM. This CDR3 spans 12 amino acids. The ends lost 8 bases at V and 4 bases at J; junction bases unmatched: 4. The CDR3, as DNA: TGTGCCAGCCGGGACAGCCTCTATGGCTACACCTTC. This gives the protein CASRDSLYGYTF.

The chain employs TRBV9 and TRBJ2-7; D uncertain. Looked up from germline, CDR1 is SGDLS and CDR2 is YYNGEE. Trimming took 2 bases from V and 5 from J, leaving 8 bases between them. The CDR3 consists of 12 residues. The CDR3 spells CASSVGEDEQYF. As DNA, the CDR3 is TGTGCCAGCAGCGTTGGAGAAGACGAGCAGTACTTC.

This sequence joins TRBV29-1 and TRBJ1-1, with D tentatively TRBD1 (6 bases). Germline V gene data show CDR1 as SQVTM and CDR2 as ANQGSEA. The CDR3 has 12 residues. Trimming removed 4 bases from V and 8 bases from J, with 14 bases in between. CDR3 amino acids: CSVAAPDREAFF. As DNA, the CDR3 is TGCAGCGTTGCAGCGCCTGACAGGGAAGCTTTCTTT.

The V and J genes are TRBV10-3 and TRBJ1-6; D ambiguous. Germline CDR1 is ENHRY and CDR2 is SYGVKD. The CDR3 sequence is 13 residues long. V lost 8 bases to trimming and J lost 5 bases, with 10 bases between them. The CDR3 here is CAIAGGDNSPLHF. CDR3 nucleotide sequence: TGTGCCATCGCAGGAGGTGATAATTCACCCCTCCACTTT.

The J gene is TRBJ2-1, the V gene TRBV5-4; 9 nucleotides match TRBD2. This CDR3 has 17 residues. CDR1 and CDR2 (germline): SGHNT, YYREEE (reference sequence). Trimming cost V 7 bases and J 4 bases; bases outside gene matches: 15. The CDR3, as DNA: TGTGCCAGCGGACTTGGGGGGCTAGCGGGACAATACAATGAGCAGTTCTTC. It translates to CASGLGGLAGQYNEQFF.

V and J are TRBV11-2 and TRBJ2-7, with 8 bases matching TRBD1. CDR1 is SGHAT and CDR2 is FQNNGV in the germline V gene. Trimming at V came to 6 bases and at J to 4 bases, leaving 11 bases not matched to a gene. The CDR3 has 15 amino acids. CDR3 region: CASSRAAGGLYEQYF. The CDR3 DNA follows: TGTGCCAGCAGTCGAGCGGCAGGGGGCTTGTACGAGCAGTACTTC.

This clone was detected once. CDR3 sequence: CASSYSRARTEAFF. The CDR3, as DNA: TGTGCCAGCAGTTACTCCAGGGCTCGGACTGAAGCTTTCTTT. This chain links TRBV6-5 with TRBJ1-1, with a weak D call TRBD1 (5 bases). V dropped 0 bases and J dropped 5 bases, with 10 bases sitting between them. The CDR3 sequence is 14 residues long. The V gene's germline CDR1 is MNHEY and CDR2 SVGAGI.